This entry lists 25 T cell receptor beta chains sequenced from one sample in a study of CD8 T cells in Susac syndrome. Reverse transcription used roughly 0.45 to 1 ug RNA and random hexamers. TCRdb called the immunoSEQ multiplex PCR reads again in MiXCR, with one record for every CDR3 protein. The data hold about 240,000 distinct CDR3 sequences, with almost 97% observed a single time. Sequencing was done on a sample of CD4+ T cells from PBMCs. These receptors were taken from a human donor with Susac syndrome.

This clonotype occurred once. The rearrangement joins TRBV6-5 to TRBJ2-7; D possibly matches TRBD1 or TRBD2 (6 bases each). CDR3 length equals 14 residues. CDR1 and CDR2 (germline): MNHEY, SVGAGI. The V gene lost 5 bases and the J gene lost 4 bases, with 15 bases spanning the gap. The CDR3 here is CASSPEGGSYEQYF. The CDR3 nucleotides read TGTGCCAGCAGTCCTGAGGGGGGATCGTACGAGCAGTACTTC.

The gene calls are TRBV20-1 and TRBJ2-5, with TRBD2 matching 11 bases. The junction had 9 bases not matched to a gene; V was cut back by 7 bases and J by 5 bases. Looked up from germline, CDR1 is DFQATT and CDR2 is SNEGSKA (reference sequence). The CDR3 runs to 14 residues. CDR3 protein: CSGASGRTGETQYF. CDR3 nucleotides: TGCAGTGGGGCTAGCGGGAGGACGGGGGAGACCCAGTACTTC.

The rearrangement links TRBV2 to TRBJ1-4; D remains ambiguous. Trimming removed 3 bases from V and 11 bases from J, with 7 bases in between. The germline V gene encodes CDR1 SNHLY and CDR2 FYNNEI. The CDR3 has 11 amino acids. CDR3 nucleotides: TGTGCCAGCAGTGAGAGTGTGAAACTGTTTTTT. This sequence encodes CASSESVKLFF.

This clonotype has a single count. For the CDR3, the DNA is TGTGCCAGCAGCCAAGTCCCCTACAGGGGGCGCGTGTATGGCTACACCTTC. Encoded protein: CASSQVPYRGRVYGYTF. This chain uses TRBV3-1 with TRBJ1-2, with 9 bases lining up with TRBD1. From germline, CDR1 is LGHDT and CDR2 YNNKEL (reference sequence). This CDR3 region has 17 residues. V lost 1 base to trimming and J lost 5 bases; unmatched junction nucleotides: 11.

The rearrangement uses TRBV7-9 and TRBJ2-1; 8 nucleotides agree with TRBD2. The length of the CDR3 is 15 residues. V was pared by 5 bases and J by 6 bases, with 9 bases of the junction left unmatched. In germline, CDR1 is SEHNR, CDR2 FQNEAQ (reference sequence). In nucleotides, the CDR3 is TGTGCCAGCAGCCTCAAAGTGGCGGGAGGCAATGAGCAGTTCTTC. Translated, it gives CASSLKVAGGNEQFF.

To note about this clonotype: A read error may produce the germline difference seen at one junction end. This chain links TRBV5-1 with TRBJ2-1; D could derive from TRBD1 or TRBD2 (5 bases each). From germline, CDR1 is SGHRS and CDR2 YFSETQ. The CDR3 is 13 amino acids. The CDR3 region is CASSDTGLGERRF. The DNA of the CDR3 is TGCGCCAGCAGCGATACTGGACTGGGGGAACGCCGTTTC.

This rearrangement joins TRBV30 to TRBJ2-3, with D unresolved. This CDR3 comprises 14 residues. In germline, CDR1 is GTSNPN, CDR2 SVGIG (reference sequence). V was pared by 0 bases and J by 2 bases, with 9 bases between. CDR3 DNA sequence: TGTGCCTGGAGTGTCTTTGATTCCACAGATACGCAGTATTTT. It is translated as CAWSVFDSTDTQYF.

The chain combines TRBV2 with TRBJ2-1; D is ambiguous. V was shortened by 8 bases and J by 8 bases, with 16 bases between the two germline ends. The CDR3 is 13 amino acids. Germline lookup yields CDR1 SNHLY and CDR2 FYNNEI. The CDR3 here is CASPAKGRDEQFF. In nucleotides, the CDR3 is TGTGCCAGCCCAGCGAAGGGAAGGGATGAGCAGTTCTTC.

The V call is TRBV30, the J call TRBJ2-7, with D tentatively TRBD2 (6 bases). This CDR3 has 14 amino acids. V lost 3 bases to trimming and J lost 0 bases, with 12 bases between them. CDR1 and CDR2 from the germline V gene are GTSNPN and SVGIG (reference sequence). This chain's CDR3 is CAWSAGTSSYEQYF. The CDR3 DNA sequence: TGTGCCTGGAGCGCGGGGACGTCCTCCTACGAGCAGTACTTC.

The chain joins TRBV9 to TRBJ2-2; 8 bases map to TRBD1. This CDR3 is built from 14 residues. The trim removed 1 base at V and 6 bases at J, leaving 2 bases unmatched. Per germline, CDR1 SGDLS and CDR2 YYNGEE. CDR3 sequence (DNA): TGTGCCAGCAGCGTACAGGGGGCTGCCGGGGAGCTGTTTTTT. This translates into CASSVQGAAGELFF.

The chain links TRBV20-1 to TRBJ1-2; unclear D gene. V was clipped by 0 bases and J by 5 bases, with 10 bases between them. The germline CDR1 and CDR2 sequences are DFQATT and SNEGSKA (reference sequence). The CDR3 has 13 residues. The CDR3 bases are TGCAGTGCTAGAGATAGGGTGGGGTATGGCTACACCTTC. Translated, it gives CSARDRVGYGYTF.

This clonotype was observed once. The chain has TRBV18 and TRBJ1-2; D gene uncertain. Germline assignment: CDR1 KGHSH and CDR2 LQKENI. V lost 3 bases to trimming and J lost 2 bases, with 10 bases between them. CDR3 length: 14 residues. The CDR3 is CASSPPGMNYGYTF. The CDR3 DNA sequence: TGTGCCAGCTCACCGCCGGGAATGAACTATGGCTACACCTTC.

This chain uses TRBV7-9 with TRBJ2-1; the match to TRBD2 covers 10 bases. Germline CDR1 reads SEHNR; CDR2 reads FQNEAQ (reference sequence). The length of the CDR3 is 15 residues. V was clipped by 5 bases and J by 4 bases; unmatched bases: 5. CDR3 residues: CASSGGTSEYNEQFF. CDR3 DNA sequence: TGTGCCAGCAGCGGCGGGACTAGCGAATACAATGAGCAGTTCTTC.

CDR3 loop: CASSSGTGPTQGANVLTF. The CDR3, as DNA: TGTGCCAGCAGTTCCGGGACAGGGCCGACTCAGGGGGCCAACGTCCTGACTTTC. The rearrangement uses TRBV28 and TRBJ2-6; 9 bases agree with TRBD1. CDR1 is MDHEN and CDR2 is SYDVKM in the germline V gene. V lost 4 bases to trimming and J lost 4 bases; unmatched junction nucleotides: 11. CDR3 length: 18 residues.

The chain links TRBV29-1 to TRBJ2-1; D remains ambiguous. Germline CDR1 SQVTM, CDR2 ANQGSEA. Trimming took off 6 bases at V and 7 bases at J, with 10 bases between the two ends. The CDR3 extends over 11 amino acids. The CDR3 nucleotides are TGCAGCGTGGGAACAGTTAATGAGCAGTTCTTC. This gives the protein CSVGTVNEQFF.

The chain has TRBV6-5 and TRBJ1-1; D might be TRBD1 (6 bases). The CDR3 consists of 13 residues. The germline V and J ends were trimmed by 9 bases and 5 bases, with 16 bases remaining between them. Germline lookup yields CDR1 MNHEY and CDR2 SVGAGI. The chain's CDR3 is CASTRQAETEAFF. CDR3 bases: TGTGCCAGTACGAGACAGGCGGAGACTGAAGCTTTCTTT.

The chain has TRBV25-1 and TRBJ2-1, with 7 positions matching TRBD2. Germline V lookup: CDR1 MGHDK, CDR2 SYGVNS. J was trimmed by 6 bases and V by 2 bases; bases with no gene match: 19. This CDR3 region has 19 residues. The CDR3, as DNA: TGTGCCAGCAGTGAAGGATGGTGGCGGGAGACAAGGGTTCTCAATGAGCAGTTCTTC. Protein product: CASSEGWWRETRVLNEQFF.

The CDR3 region is CASSVHIAYEQYF. DNA of the CDR3: TGTGCCAGCAGCGTACACATCGCCTACGAGCAGTACTTC. The J gene is TRBJ2-7, the V gene TRBV12-3 or TRBV12-4; no firm D call. Trimming removed 6 bases from V and 2 bases from J, with 11 bases in between. The CDR3 contains 13 residues.

This rearrangement joins TRBV18 to TRBJ1-5; TRBD1 matches 9 bases. Germline V CDR1 and CDR2: KGHSH, LQKENI. V lost 4 bases and J lost 1; bases outside the gene matches: 5. This CDR3 is built from 16 residues. CDR3 amino acids: CASSQVGQGSNQPQHF. The CDR3 nucleotides are TGTGCCAGCTCACAAGTAGGACAGGGGAGCAATCAGCCCCAGCATTTT.

CDR3 nucleotide sequence: TGTGCCACCTCAGGGACTCCGGTAAACACCGGGGAGCTGTTTTTT. Its protein is CATSGTPVNTGELFF. The chain is built from TRBV2 and TRBJ2-2; TRBD2 is a possible D gene (6 bases). In germline, CDR1 is SNHLY, CDR2 FYNNEI. V was trimmed by 10 bases and J by 2 bases, leaving 17 bases between them. The CDR3 runs to 15 residues.

This clonotype has just one count. The V call is TRBV24-1, the J call TRBJ2-5; D unclear. The germline V and J ends were trimmed by 1 base and 5 bases, with 4 bases remaining between them. CDR1 KGHDR and CDR2 SFDVKD come from the germline V gene. There are 12 residues in the CDR3. CDR3 in amino acids: CATSDFGETQYF. CDR3 bases: TGTGCCACCAGTGATTTCGGGGAGACCCAGTACTTC.

The V and J genes are TRBV6-5 and TRBJ2-5, with 7 bases aligning to TRBD1. There are 18 residues in the CDR3. V was clipped by 2 bases and J by 5 bases; unmatched bases: 17. Germline V lookup: CDR1 MNHEY, CDR2 SVGAGI. CDR3: CASSYPPGQSHGWETQYF. CDR3 in DNA: TGTGCCAGCAGTTACCCTCCGGGACAGTCCCATGGTTGGGAGACCCAGTACTTC.

The V call is TRBV7-3, the J call TRBJ2-1; the D call may be TRBD1 or TRBD2 (5 bases each). V dropped 7 bases and J dropped 5 bases, with 15 bases sitting between them. Germline V gene lookup returns CDR1 SGHTA and CDR2 FQGTGA. The CDR3 consists of 14 residues. This chain's CDR3 is CASKTSGSHNEQFF. CDR3 DNA: TGTGCCAGCAAGACGTCAGGGAGCCACAATGAGCAGTTCTTC. Full variable domain (missing parts from reference TRBV7-3 and TRBJ2-1): GAGVSQTPSNKVTEKGKYVELRCDPISGHTALYWYRQSLGQGPEFLIYFQGTGAADDSGLPNDRFFAVRPEGSVSTLKIQRTERGDSAVYLCASKTSGSHNEQFFGPGTRLTVL.

The chain combines TRBV29-1 with TRBJ1-2, with D possibly matching TRBD1 (6 bases). V was cut by 2 bases and J by 6 bases, with 10 bases left in between. Germline lookup yields CDR1 SQVTM and CDR2 ANQGSEA. CDR3 size: 12 residues. CDR3 DNA: TGCAGCGTTGAAAGACAGGAGGATGGCTACACCTTC. It translates to CSVERQEDGYTF.

The V call is TRBV11-2, the J call TRBJ2-3, with TRBD2 matching over 14 bases. The CDR3 spans 18 residues. CDR1 is SGHAT and CDR2 is FQNNGV in the germline V gene. The V and J ends lost 5 bases and 1 base, in that order; junction bases with no gene match: 8. CDR3 in amino acids: CASSAGLAGVGRTDTQYF. The CDR3 DNA is TGTGCCAGCAGCGCGGGACTAGCGGGAGTTGGTCGCACAGATACGCAGTATTTT.